This passage covers 16 T cell receptor beta chains from one sample sequenced in a study of naive and memory T cell subsets. Study-wide points: A few larger clonotypes appeared in naive repertoires, especially CD8, possibly memory cells re-expressing CD45RA.

These receptors have no identified antigens. The beta constant-region primer was an equimolar mix of two oligonucleotides covering TRBC1 and TRBC2. The ligated cDNA underwent four PCR rounds using SP2 and nested alpha and beta constant-region primers. TCRdb processed the UMI-ligation and nested PCR reads anew with MiXCR; each CDR3 protein has one entry. The data show 120,000 to 150,000 distinct CDR3 sequences, roughly a fifth seen once. Specimen: naive CD8+ T cells from blood. These receptor sequences come from a human donor in good health.

This clonotype was seen only a few times. The CDR3 nucleotides are TGCAGTGCTAGGGGCGGACTAGCGGGTTCGTTCTTC. It encodes CSARGGLAGSFF. The chain links TRBV20-1 to TRBJ2-1, with 11 bases aligning to TRBD2. CDR3 length equals 12 residues. The V and J ends lost 3 bases and 15 bases, in that order; junction bases with no gene match: 7. The V gene's germline CDR1 is DFQATT and CDR2 SNEGSKA (reference sequence).

V and J are TRBV7-6 and TRBJ1-1; 8 positions match TRBD1. CDR1 and CDR2 from the germline V gene are SGHVS and FNYEAQ. Losses at the gene ends were 5 bases for V and 1 base for J; bases not matched to a gene: 6. The CDR3 length is 15 residues. CDR3 residues: CASSPDRVGNTEAFF. The CDR3 nucleotides read TGTGCCAGCAGCCCGGACAGGGTGGGGAACACTGAAGCTTTCTTT.

This clonotype was detected only once. The DNA is omitted, as the CDR3 cannot be located on it reliably, and the CDR3 follows TCRdb's listing. This chain joins TRBV28 and TRBJ2-5. Germline V gene lookup returns CDR1 MDHEN and CDR2 SYDVKM. The CDR3 totals 14 residues, both ends included. CDR3 region: CASSSSTVQETQYF.

A few counts support this clonotype. V is TRBV5-1 and J is TRBJ2-6, with no clear D. The germline V and J ends were trimmed by 2 bases and 0 bases, with 6 bases remaining between them. This CDR3 has 15 amino acids. Germline loops: CDR1 SGHRS, CDR2 YFSETQ. CDR3 sequence: CASSFQSSGANVLTF. As DNA, the CDR3 is TGCGCCAGCAGCTTCCAGAGCTCTGGGGCCAACGTCCTGACTTTC.

This clonotype was seen a handful of times. V gene TRBV20-1 combines with J gene TRBJ2-3; D not resolved. Trimming took off 1 base at V and 2 bases at J, with 13 bases between the two ends. This CDR3 has 15 amino acids. In germline, CDR1 is DFQATT, CDR2 SNEGSKA (reference sequence). The CDR3 DNA reads TGCAGTGCTAGAGGGCTGAGGCCCCTCACAGATACGCAGTATTTT. As protein: CSARGLRPLTDTQYF.

This clonotype came up a few times. The rearrangement joins TRBV6-5 to TRBJ2-5; D is unresolved. The ends were cut back, 0 bases at V and 5 bases at J, with 4 bases in the middle. The CDR3 consists of 12 residues. Germline V gene lookup returns CDR1 MNHEY and CDR2 SVGAGI. The CDR3: CASSYSRETQYF. CDR3 DNA sequence: TGTGCCAGCAGTTACTCGAGGGAGACCCAGTACTTC.

This clonotype was found many times. For the CDR3, the DNA is TGCAGCGTTGAAGATCAAGGGGCCGGAGCTTTCTTT. Its protein is CSVEDQGAGAFF. The chain recombines TRBV29-1 with TRBJ1-1, with D perhaps matching TRBD1 (5 bases). Trimming cost V 0 bases and J 10 bases, with 12 bases left between them. The CDR3 has 12 amino acids. The germline gives CDR1 SQVTM, CDR2 ANQGSEA.

This chain joins TRBV2 and TRBJ2-1; 12 bases are shared with TRBD2. This CDR3 comprises 16 residues. CDR1 and CDR2 (germline): SNHLY, FYNNEI. The J segment lost 6 bases and the V segment lost 4 bases, leaving 7 bases of the junction unmatched. The CDR3 bases are TGTGCCAGCAGTGGGGGCCTAGCGGGAGGGATCAATGAGCAGTTCTTC. Its protein is CASSGGLAGGINEQFF. Together with reference TRBV2 and TRBJ2-1, the CDR3 gives the full variable domain: EPEVTQTPSHQVTQMGQEVILRCVPISNHLYFYWYRQILGQKVEFLVSFYNNEISEKSEIFDDQFSVERPDGSNFTLKIRSTKLEDSAMYFCASSGGLAGGINEQFFGPGTRLTVL.

The chain recombines TRBV28 with TRBJ1-2; no definite D call. Germline V gene lookup returns CDR1 MDHEN and CDR2 SYDVKM. This CDR3 has 11 residues. V was clipped by 6 bases and J by 4 bases, with 6 bases between them. The CDR3 nucleotides are TGTGCCAGCAGGGAGGGCTATGGCTACACCTTC. Protein sequence: CASREGYGYTF.

This sequence joins TRBV24-1 and TRBJ2-3; D might be TRBD1 (5 bases). There are 14 residues in the CDR3. Trimming stripped 3 bases from V and 6 bases from J, with 12 bases between. Germline assignment: CDR1 KGHDR and CDR2 SFDVKD. CDR3 nucleotides: TGTGCCACCAGTGATCTCGACAGTATGGATACGCAGTATTTT. It yields the protein CATSDLDSMDTQYF.

V gene TRBV3-1 combines with J gene TRBJ2-7; D may be TRBD2 (5 bases). The germline gives CDR1 LGHDT, CDR2 YNNKEL (reference sequence). The CDR3 is 15 residues long. The V gene lost 3 bases and the J gene lost 7 bases, with 19 bases spanning the gap. Here the CDR3 reads CASSHLDRESGEQYF. The CDR3 DNA follows: TGTGCCAGCAGCCACCTGGACCGGGAATCGGGGGAGCAGTACTTC.

In this sample, this clonotype turned up many times. The CDR3 here is CASTYRNTEAFF. The CDR3 DNA sequence: TGTGCCAGCACCTACAGGAACACTGAAGCTTTCTTT. The J gene is TRBJ1-1, the V gene TRBV28; D not resolved. In germline, CDR1 is MDHEN, CDR2 SYDVKM. This CDR3 is 12 amino acids long. Trimming cost V 7 bases and J 1 base, with 7 bases left between them.

This clonotype was detected only a few times. This chain connects TRBV12-3 or TRBV12-4 to TRBJ2-2, with D uncertain. The V end was cut by 7 bases, the J end by 0 bases, with 12 bases between. The CDR3 consists of 15 residues. DNA for the CDR3: TGTGCCAGCACTGTCGGCAGTCCGAACACCGGGGAGCTGTTTTTT. Its protein product is CASTVGSPNTGELFF.

The rearrangement uses TRBV1 and TRBJ2-3; TRBD2, as called in the table, went unchecked against the DNA. TRBV1 is a known pseudogene. The CDR3 covers 21 residues. CDR3 nucleotide sequence: TGCACCAGCAGCCAAGATTGTCGGGGACTAGCGCAGGCCTTTAGCACAGATACGCAGTATTTT. It encodes CTSSQDCRGLAQAFSTDTQYF.

The rearrangement uses TRBV7-9 and TRBJ1-4; D might be TRBD1 (5 bases). Germline V gives CDR1 SEHNR, CDR2 FQNEAQ (reference sequence). Trimming took off 1 base at V and 5 bases at J, with 11 bases between the two ends. This CDR3 contains 15 residues. The CDR3 DNA sequence: TGTGCCAGCAGCTTAGGTCGGGACGGCAATGAAAAACTGTTTTTT. Translating gives CASSLGRDGNEKLFF.

The rearrangement joins TRBV6-5 to TRBJ2-7, with 7 nucleotides matching TRBD2. Germline V gene sequence: CDR1 MNHEY, CDR2 SVGAGI. The CDR3 runs 13 residues. Trimming cost V 6 bases and J 5 bases; bases outside gene matches: 7. The CDR3 DNA reads TGTGCCAGCAGGACGGGAGGTCAGGACGAGCAGTACTTC. It is translated as CASRTGGQDEQYF.